This T cell receptor beta chain originates from a study of T cells expressing NK-cell markers. The overall study: Sorted CD3+CD56-NKG2C+, CD3+CD56+NKG2C+ and CD3+CD56+NKG2C- T cells supplied the TCR beta repertoires. One of eight sequenced donors was HCMV-seronegative; the other seven were seropositive.

This CDR3 is 16 amino acids long. Germline V gene sequence: CDR1 MGHRA, CDR2 YSYEKL. From the 5' RACE reads, TCRdb lists one entry per CDR3 protein and no DNA. The sample includes hundreds of thousands of distinct CDR3 sequences. Sequenced material: blood T cells: a sorted CD56 or NKG2C T cell subset, CD4+ or CD8+ T cells, or bulk PBMC T cells (not recorded which). V usage is TRBV4-1 and J usage is TRBJ2-3; TCRdb designates TRBD2, a call that cannot be tested without DNA. The clonotype originates from a woman aged 18 to 75 in good health. CDR3 sequence: CASSQPLAGGRDTQYF.